These T cell receptor beta chains were read from a single sample in a study of vaccination effects on CD4 cells after COVID-19. The table came from immunoSEQ multiplex PCR; TCRdb's copy has only in-frame clones and leaves some out. The sample includes about 24,000 clones, 76% of them seen just once. Their antigens are not known. Sequencing was performed on CD4+ T cells from PBMCs cultured with HCoV-NL63 spike peptides, taken before COVID-19 vaccination. The receptors were gathered from a human donor who received a COVID-19 vaccine. Each CDR3 is given with its conserved first and last residue. The D gene is left open where the match is weak. Size is stated for part of the rows, as once, few or many counts, or as a class when the clone is expanded.

>TRBJ2-7|TRBV5-1|-|TRBD2|15
CASSPSGGGFNEQYF
TGCGCCAGCAGCCCTAGCGGGGGAGGGTTTAACGAGCAGTACTTC
>TRBJ1-2|TRBV12-3/TRBV12-4|-|TRBD1|13
CASSQGQNYGYTF
TGTGCCAGCAGTCAGGGACAGAACTATGGCTACACCTTC
>TRBJ1-2|TRBV20-1|-|-|10
CSASGYGYTF
TGCAGTGCTAGCGGGTATGGCTACACCTTC
>TRBJ2-7|TRBV5-5|-|-|11
CASSPAYEQYF
TGTGCCAGCAGCCCCGCGTACGAGCAGTACTTC
>TRBJ2-3|TRBV4-1|-|TRBD2|15
CASRLSGGGTDTQYF
TGCGCCAGCAGGCTTAGCGGGGGGGGCACAGATACGCAGTATTTT
>TRBJ2-5|TRBV5-4|-|TRBD1|15
CASSLPGDRAVTQYF
TGTGCCAGCAGCTTGCCCGGGGACAGGGCCGTGACCCAGTACTTC
>TRBJ2-2|TRBV15|-|TRBD2|12
CATTGGAGELFF
TGTGCCACCACGGGGGGTGCCGGGGAGCTGTTTTTT
>TRBJ2-1|TRBV30|-|-|15
CAWMGRGGQGDEQFF
TGTGCCTGGATGGGACGGGGGGGCCAGGGGGATGAGCAGTTCTTC
>TRBJ2-3|TRBV5-1|-|TRBD1|16
CASSLGTGGGTDTQYF
TGCGCCAGCAGCTTGGGGACAGGGGGAGGAACAGATACGCAGTATTTT
>TRBJ2-1|TRBV9|-|-|14
CASSSRLEYNEQFF
TGTGCCAGCAGCTCCCGATTAGAGTACAATGAGCAGTTCTTC
>TRBJ2-2|TRBV27|-|-|15
CASSLSRGWAGELFF
TGTGCCAGCAGTTTATCACGGGGTTGGGCCGGGGAGCTGTTTTTT
>TRBJ2-5|TRBV3-1/TRBV3-2|-|-|14
CASSPFGQGETQYF
TGTGCCAGCAGCCCCTTTGGGCAGGGGGAGACCCAGTACTTC
>TRBJ2-4|TRBV5-1|-|-|14
CASSVSLAKNIQYF
TGCGCCAGCAGCGTGAGCCTAGCCAAAAACATTCAGTACTTC
>TRBJ2-1|TRBV5-1|-|-|18
CASSPGTYATYSYNEQFF
TGCGCCAGCAGCCCTGGGACTTATGCTACCTACTCCTACAATGAGCAGTTCTTC
>TRBJ1-2|TRBV19|few|-|12
CASKEGGYGYTF
TGTGCCAGTAAAGAGGGAGGGTATGGCTACACCTTC
>TRBJ1-2|TRBV20-1|-|-|11
CSASTDYGYTF
TGCAGTGCTAGCACCGACTATGGCTACACCTTC
>TRBJ2-1|TRBV9|once|-|15
CASSVGGDRLSEQFF
TGTGCCAGCAGCGTAGGGGGAGACAGGCTCAGTGAGCAGTTCTTC
>TRBJ2-3|TRBV5-1|-|-|16
CASSRQVGGAGDTQYF
TGCGCCAGCAGCCGACAGGTAGGGGGGGCCGGAGATACGCAGTATTTT